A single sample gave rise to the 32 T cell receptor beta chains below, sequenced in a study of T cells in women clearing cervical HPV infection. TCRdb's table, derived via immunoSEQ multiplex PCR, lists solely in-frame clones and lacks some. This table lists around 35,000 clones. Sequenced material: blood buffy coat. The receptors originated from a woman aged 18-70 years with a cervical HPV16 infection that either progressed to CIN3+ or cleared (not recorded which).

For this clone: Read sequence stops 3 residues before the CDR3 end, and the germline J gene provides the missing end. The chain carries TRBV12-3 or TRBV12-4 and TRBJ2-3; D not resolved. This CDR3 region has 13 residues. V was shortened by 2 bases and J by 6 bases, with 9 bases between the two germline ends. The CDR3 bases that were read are TGTGCCAGCAGTTTATTTCCGGGTGATACG. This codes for CASSLFPGDT. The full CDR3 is CASSLFPGDTQYF.

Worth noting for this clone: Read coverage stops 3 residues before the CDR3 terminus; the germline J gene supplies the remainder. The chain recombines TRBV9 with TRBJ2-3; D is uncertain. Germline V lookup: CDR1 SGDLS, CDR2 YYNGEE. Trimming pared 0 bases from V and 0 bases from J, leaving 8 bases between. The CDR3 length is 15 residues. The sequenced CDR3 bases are TGTGCCAGCAGCGTAGTGGCATCTAGCACAGATACG. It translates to CASSVVASSTDT. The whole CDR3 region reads CASSVVASSTDTQYF.

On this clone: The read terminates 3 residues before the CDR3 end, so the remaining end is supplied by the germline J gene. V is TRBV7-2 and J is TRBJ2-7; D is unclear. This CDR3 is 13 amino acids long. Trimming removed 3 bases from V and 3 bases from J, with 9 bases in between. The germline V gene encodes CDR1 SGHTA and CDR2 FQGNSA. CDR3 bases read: TGTGCCAGCAGCTTGAACCGCGACTACGAG. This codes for CASSLNRDYE. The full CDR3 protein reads CASSLNRDYEQYF.

CDR3 loop: CSARDGSVTGETQYF. The sequenced CDR3 bases are TGCAGTGCTAGAGATGGGAGCGTCACCGGGGAGACG. V is TRBV20-1 and J is TRBJ2-3; D perhaps matches TRBD2 (5 bases). Read data end 3 residues before the CDR3 end; the end is taken from the germline J gene. This CDR3 region has 15 residues. CDR1 is DFQATT, CDR2 SNEGSKA, per germline (reference sequence).

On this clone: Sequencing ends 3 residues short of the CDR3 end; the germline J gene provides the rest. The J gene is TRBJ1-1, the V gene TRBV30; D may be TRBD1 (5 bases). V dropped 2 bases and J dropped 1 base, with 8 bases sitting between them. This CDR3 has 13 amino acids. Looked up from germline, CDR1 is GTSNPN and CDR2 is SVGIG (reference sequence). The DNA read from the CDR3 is TGTGCCTGGAGTAGGACACCGAACACTGAA. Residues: CAWSRTPNTE. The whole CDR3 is CAWSRTPNTEAFF.

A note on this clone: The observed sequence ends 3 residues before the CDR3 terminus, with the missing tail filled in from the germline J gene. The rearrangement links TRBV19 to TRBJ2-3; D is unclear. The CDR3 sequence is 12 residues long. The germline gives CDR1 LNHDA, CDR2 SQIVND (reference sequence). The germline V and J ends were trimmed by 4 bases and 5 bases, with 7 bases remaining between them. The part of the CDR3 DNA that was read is TGTGCCAGTAGTAGTTCGGGAGATACG. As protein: CASSSSGDT. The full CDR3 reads CASSSSGDTQYF.

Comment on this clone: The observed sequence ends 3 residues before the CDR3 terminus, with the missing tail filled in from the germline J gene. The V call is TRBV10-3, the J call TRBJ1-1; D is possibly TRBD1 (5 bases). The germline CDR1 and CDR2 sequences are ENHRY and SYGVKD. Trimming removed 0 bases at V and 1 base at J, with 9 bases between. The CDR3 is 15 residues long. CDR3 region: CAISESGTANTEAFF. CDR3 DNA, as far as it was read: TGTGCCATCAGTGAGTCAGGGACTGCGAACACTGAA.

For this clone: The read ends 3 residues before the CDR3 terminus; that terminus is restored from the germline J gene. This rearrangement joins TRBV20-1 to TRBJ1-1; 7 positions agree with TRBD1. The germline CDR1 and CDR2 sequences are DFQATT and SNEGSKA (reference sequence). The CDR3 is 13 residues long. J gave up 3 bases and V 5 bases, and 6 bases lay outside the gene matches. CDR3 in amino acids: CSAHRGHDTEAFF. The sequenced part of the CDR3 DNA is TGCAGTGCTCACAGGGGTCACGACACTGAA.

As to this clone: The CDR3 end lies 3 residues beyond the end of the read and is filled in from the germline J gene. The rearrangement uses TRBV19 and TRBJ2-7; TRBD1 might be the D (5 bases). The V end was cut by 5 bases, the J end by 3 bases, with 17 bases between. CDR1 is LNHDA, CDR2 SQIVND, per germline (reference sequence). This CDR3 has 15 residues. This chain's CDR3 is CASSAPGYKVYEQYF. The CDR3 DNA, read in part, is TGTGCCAGTAGTGCCCCAGGGTATAAGGTCTACGAG.

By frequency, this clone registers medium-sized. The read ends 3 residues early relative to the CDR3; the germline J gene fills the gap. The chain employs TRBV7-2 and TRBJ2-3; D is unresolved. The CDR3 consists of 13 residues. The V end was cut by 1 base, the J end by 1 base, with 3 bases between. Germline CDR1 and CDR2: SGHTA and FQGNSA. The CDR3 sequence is CASSLVGTDTQYF. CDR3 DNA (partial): TGTGCCAGCAGCTTAGTAGGCACAGATACG.

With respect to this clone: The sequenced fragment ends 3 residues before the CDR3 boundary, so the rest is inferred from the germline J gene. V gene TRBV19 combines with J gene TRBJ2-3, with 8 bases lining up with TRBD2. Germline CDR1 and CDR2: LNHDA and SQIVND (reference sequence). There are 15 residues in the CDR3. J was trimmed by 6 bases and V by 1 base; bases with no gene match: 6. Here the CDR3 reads CASSIARGGVDTQYF. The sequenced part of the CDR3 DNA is TGTGCCAGTAGTATAGCCCGGGGGGGCGTGGATACG.

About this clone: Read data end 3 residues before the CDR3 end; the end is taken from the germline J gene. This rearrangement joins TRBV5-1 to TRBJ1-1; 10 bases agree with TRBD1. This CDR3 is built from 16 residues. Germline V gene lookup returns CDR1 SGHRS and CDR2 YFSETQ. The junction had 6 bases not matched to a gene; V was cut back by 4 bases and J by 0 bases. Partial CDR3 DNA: TGCGCCAGCAGCACCGGACAGGGGGTCATGAACACTGAA. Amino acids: CASSTGQGVMNTE. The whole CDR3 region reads CASSTGQGVMNTEAFF.

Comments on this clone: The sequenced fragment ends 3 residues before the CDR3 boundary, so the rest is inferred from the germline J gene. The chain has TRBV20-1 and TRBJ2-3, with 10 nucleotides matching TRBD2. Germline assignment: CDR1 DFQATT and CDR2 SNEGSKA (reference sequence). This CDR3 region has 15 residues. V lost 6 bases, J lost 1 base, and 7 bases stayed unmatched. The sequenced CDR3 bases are TGCAGTGCCCTACGGGGACTAGCGCGCACAGATACG. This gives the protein CSALRGLARTDT. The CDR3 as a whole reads CSALRGLARTDTQYF.

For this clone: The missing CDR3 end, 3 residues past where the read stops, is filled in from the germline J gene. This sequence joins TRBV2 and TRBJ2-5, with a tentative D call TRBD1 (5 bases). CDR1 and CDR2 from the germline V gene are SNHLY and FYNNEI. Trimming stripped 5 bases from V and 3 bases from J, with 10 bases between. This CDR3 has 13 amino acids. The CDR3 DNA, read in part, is TGTGCCAGCAGTTCTGACAGAAAAGAGACC. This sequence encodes CASSSDRKET. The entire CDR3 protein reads CASSSDRKETQYF.

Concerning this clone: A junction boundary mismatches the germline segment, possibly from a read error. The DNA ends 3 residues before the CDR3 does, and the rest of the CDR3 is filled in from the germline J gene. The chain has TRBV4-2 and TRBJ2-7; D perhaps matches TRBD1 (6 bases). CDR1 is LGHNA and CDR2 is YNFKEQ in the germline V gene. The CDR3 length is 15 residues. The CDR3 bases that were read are TGCGCCAGCAGCCAGTACCGGGACATATCCTACGAG. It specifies CASSQYRDISYE. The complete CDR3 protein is CASSQYRDISYEQYF.

Here the CDR3 reads CASIPGGAGNQPQHF. The covered CDR3 bases are TGTGCCAGCATTCCGGGGGGGGCTGGCAATCAGCCC. The chain has TRBV6-2 or TRBV6-3 and TRBJ1-5; TRBD1 might be the D (6 bases). Coverage ceases 3 residues before the CDR3 finishes, and the germline J gene fills in the end. The CDR3 extends over 15 amino acids. Deletions cut 7 bases from V and 2 bases from J, with 15 bases between. Per the germline V gene, CDR1 is MNHEY and CDR2 is SVGEGT.

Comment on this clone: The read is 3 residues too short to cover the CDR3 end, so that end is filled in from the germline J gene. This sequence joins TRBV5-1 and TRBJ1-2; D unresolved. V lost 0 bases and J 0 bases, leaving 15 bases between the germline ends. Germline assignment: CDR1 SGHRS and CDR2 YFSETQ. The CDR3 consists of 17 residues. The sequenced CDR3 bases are TGCGCCAGCAGCTTGGTTCCCGCGGGAGCCACTAACTATGGC. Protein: CASSLVPAGATNYG. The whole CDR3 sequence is CASSLVPAGATNYGYTF.

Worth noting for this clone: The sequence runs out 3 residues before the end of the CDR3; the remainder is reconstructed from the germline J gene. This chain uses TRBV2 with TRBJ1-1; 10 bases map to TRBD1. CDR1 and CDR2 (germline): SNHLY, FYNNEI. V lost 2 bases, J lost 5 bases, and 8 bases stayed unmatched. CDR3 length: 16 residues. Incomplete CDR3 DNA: TGTGCCAGCAGTGAATGGGGGGACAGGGGATCGACTGAA. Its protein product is CASSEWGDRGSTE. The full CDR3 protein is CASSEWGDRGSTEAFF.

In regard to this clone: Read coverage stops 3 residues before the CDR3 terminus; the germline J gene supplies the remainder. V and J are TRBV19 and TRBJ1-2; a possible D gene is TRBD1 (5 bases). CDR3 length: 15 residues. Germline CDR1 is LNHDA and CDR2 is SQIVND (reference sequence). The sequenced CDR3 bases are TGTGCCAGTACCGTACTAGCGGGGGGGTCTAATGAC. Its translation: CASTVLAGGSND. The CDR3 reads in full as CASTVLAGGSNDYTF.

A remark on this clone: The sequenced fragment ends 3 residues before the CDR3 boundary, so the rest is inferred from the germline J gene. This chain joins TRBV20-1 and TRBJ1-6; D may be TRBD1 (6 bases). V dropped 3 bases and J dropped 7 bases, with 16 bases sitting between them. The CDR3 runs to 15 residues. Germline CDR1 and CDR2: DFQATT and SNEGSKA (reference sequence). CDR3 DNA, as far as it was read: TGCAGTGCTAGGCTAGCGGGGGCCGGAAATTCACCC. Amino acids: CSARLAGAGNSP. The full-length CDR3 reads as CSARLAGAGNSPLHF.

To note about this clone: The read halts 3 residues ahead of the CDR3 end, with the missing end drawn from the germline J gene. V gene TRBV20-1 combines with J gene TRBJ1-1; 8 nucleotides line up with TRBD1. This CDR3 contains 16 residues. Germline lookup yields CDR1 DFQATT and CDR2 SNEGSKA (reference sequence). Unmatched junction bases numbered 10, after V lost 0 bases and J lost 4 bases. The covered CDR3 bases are TGCAGTGCTAGAGAGCTCGGTCAGGGGGCTCTCACTGAA. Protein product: CSARELGQGALTE. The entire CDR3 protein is CSARELGQGALTEAFF.

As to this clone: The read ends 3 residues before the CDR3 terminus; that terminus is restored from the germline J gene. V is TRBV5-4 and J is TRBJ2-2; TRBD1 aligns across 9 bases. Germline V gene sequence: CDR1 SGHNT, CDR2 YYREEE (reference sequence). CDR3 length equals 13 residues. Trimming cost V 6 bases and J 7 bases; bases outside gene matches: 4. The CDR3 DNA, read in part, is TGTGCCAGCACGGGACAGGGTGGCGGGGAG. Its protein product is CASTGQGGGE. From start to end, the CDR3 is CASTGQGGGELFF.

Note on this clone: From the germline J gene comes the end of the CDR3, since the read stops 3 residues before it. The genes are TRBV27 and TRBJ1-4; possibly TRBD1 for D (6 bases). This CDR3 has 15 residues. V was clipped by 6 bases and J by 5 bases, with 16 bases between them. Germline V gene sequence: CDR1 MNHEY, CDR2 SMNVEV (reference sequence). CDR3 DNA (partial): TGTGCCAGCAGCGCCACAACAGGGCTAAATGAAAAA. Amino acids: CASSATTGLNEK. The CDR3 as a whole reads CASSATTGLNEKLFF. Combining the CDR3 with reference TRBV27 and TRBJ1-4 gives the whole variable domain EAQVTQNPRYLITVTGKKLTVTCSQNMNHEYMSWYRQDPGLGLRQIYYSMNVEVTDKGDVPEGYKVSRKEKRNFPLILESPSPNQTSLYFCASSATTGLNEKLFFGSGTQLSVL.

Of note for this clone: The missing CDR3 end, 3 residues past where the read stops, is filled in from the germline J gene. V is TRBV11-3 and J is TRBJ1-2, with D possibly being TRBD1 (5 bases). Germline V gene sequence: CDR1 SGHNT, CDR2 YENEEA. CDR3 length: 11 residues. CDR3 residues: CASSSGLGYTF. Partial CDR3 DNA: TGTGCCAGCAGCTCAGGGTTGGGC.

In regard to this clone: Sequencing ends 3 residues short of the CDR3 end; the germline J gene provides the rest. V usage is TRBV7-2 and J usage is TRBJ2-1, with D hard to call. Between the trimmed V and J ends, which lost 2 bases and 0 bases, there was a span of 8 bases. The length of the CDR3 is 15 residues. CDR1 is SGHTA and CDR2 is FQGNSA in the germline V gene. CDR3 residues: CASSLNPSSYNEQFF. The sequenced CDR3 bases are TGTGCCAGCAGCTTAAACCCCAGCTCCTACAATGAG.

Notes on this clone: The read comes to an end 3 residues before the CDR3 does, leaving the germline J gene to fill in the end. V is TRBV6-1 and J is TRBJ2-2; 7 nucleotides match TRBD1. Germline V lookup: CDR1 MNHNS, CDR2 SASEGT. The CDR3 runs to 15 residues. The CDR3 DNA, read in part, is TGTGCCAGCAGTGAAGTGGGACAGCAGAATGAAAAG. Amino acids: CASSEVGQQNEK. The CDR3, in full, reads CASSEVGQQNEKLFF.

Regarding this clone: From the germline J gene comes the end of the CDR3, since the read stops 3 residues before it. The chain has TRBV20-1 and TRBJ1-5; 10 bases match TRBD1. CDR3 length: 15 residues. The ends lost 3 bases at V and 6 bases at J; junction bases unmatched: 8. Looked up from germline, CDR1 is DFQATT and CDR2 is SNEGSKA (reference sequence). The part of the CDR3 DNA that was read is TGCAGTGCTAGGATCGGGACAGGGGATAGTCAGCCC. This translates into CSARIGTGDSQP. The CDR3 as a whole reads CSARIGTGDSQPQHF.

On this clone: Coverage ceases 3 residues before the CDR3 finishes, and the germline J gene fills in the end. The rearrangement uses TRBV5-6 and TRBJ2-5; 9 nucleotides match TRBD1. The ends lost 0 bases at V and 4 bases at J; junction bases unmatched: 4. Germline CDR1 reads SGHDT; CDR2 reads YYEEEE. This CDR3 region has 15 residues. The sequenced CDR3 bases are TGTGCCAGCAGCTTGGGACAGGGGGTAGGAGAGACC. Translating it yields CASSLGQGVGET. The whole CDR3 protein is CASSLGQGVGETQYF.

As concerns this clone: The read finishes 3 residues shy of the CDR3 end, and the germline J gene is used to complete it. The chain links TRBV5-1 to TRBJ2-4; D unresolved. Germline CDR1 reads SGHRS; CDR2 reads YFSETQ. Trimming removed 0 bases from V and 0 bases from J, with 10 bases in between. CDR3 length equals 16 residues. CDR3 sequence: CASSLGHSLAKNIQYF. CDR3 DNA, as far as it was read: TGCGCCAGCAGCTTGGGCCACAGTCTAGCCAAAAACATT.

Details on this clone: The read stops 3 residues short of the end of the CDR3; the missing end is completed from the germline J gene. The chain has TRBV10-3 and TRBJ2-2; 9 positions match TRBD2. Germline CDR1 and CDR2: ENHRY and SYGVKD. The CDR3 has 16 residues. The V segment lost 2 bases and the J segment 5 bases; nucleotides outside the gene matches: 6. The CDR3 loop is CAISERVAGETGELFF. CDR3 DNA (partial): TGTGCCATCAGTGAGAGGGTAGCGGGGGAAACCGGGGAG.

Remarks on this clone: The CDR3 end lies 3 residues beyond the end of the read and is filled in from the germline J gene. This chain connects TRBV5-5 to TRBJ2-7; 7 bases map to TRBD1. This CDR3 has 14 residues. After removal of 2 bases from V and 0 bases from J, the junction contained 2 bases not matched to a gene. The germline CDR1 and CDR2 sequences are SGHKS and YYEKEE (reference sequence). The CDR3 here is CASSLGGSSYEQYF. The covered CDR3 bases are TGTGCCAGCAGCTTAGGGGGCAGCTCCTACGAG.

The sequenced part of the CDR3 DNA is TGTGCCAGCAGTGACAGGGTTGGTAATCAGCCG. Its protein is CASSDRVGNQP. From start to end, the CDR3 is CASSDRVGNQPQYF. V and J are TRBV2 and TRBJ2-3; tentatively, D is TRBD1 (5 bases). The read gets to within 3 residues of the CDR3 end, and the germline J gene fills in the rest. Per the germline V gene, CDR1 is SNHLY and CDR2 is FYNNEI. The CDR3 is made up of 14 amino acids. The full variable domain, its missing parts supplied by reference TRBV2 and TRBJ2-3, is EPEVTQTPSHQVTQMGQEVILRCVPISNHLYFYWYRQILGQKVEFLVSFYNNEISEKSEIFDDQFSVERPDGSNFTLKIRSTKLEDSAMYFCASSDRVGNQPQYFGPGTRLTVL.